These 9 T cell receptor beta chains were all obtained from the same sample, sequenced in a study of cytomegalovirus exposure and HLA in healthy donors. Vbeta (60) and Jbeta (13) primers were used in the PCR. Only in-frame clones appear in the TCRdb table, and some are missing; sequencing was by immunoSEQ multiplex PCR. Of about 140,000 clones detected, around 84% appear once; the ten largest clones hold roughly 2.4%. Material for sequencing was PBMCs. Every receptor here comes from a man aged 50 to 59 in good health and CMV-seronegative.

V usage is TRBV6-1 and J usage is TRBJ2-1; no definite D call. Germline lookup yields CDR1 MNHNS and CDR2 SASEGT. The V and J ends lost 0 bases and 3 bases respectively, with 12 bases between them. The CDR3 spans 16 residues. The CDR3 coding sequence is TGTGCCAGCAGTGAAGCGCTTAACAGCCTCTACAATGAGCAGTTCTTC. Its translation is CASSEALNSLYNEQFF.

The chain links TRBV4-1 to TRBJ1-5; the D gene is possibly TRBD1 (5 bases). The V end was cut by 4 bases, the J end by 3 bases, with 25 bases between. This CDR3 is 19 amino acids long. CDR1 is MGHRA, CDR2 YSYEKL, per germline. CDR3 in amino acids: CASSPPAGSLGEVNQPQHF. CDR3 nucleotide sequence: TGCGCCAGCAGCCCCCCCGCCGGGTCCCTGGGGGAGGTCAATCAGCCCCAGCATTTT.

The V and J genes are TRBV30 and TRBJ1-4; a possible D gene is TRBD1 (6 bases). The germline V and J ends were trimmed by 3 bases and 0 bases, with 11 bases remaining between them. The CDR3 is 15 amino acids. Germline loops: CDR1 GTSNPN, CDR2 SVGIG (reference sequence). CDR3 sequence: CAWSRDTATNEKLFF. CDR3 bases: TGTGCCTGGAGCCGGGACACAGCAACTAATGAAAAACTGTTTTTT.

The rearrangement links TRBV9 to TRBJ2-5; D remains ambiguous. Trimming shortened V by 0 bases and J by 4 bases, and 10 bases separated the two germline ends. Germline lookup yields CDR1 SGDLS and CDR2 YYNGEE. The CDR3 has 14 amino acids. The DNA of the CDR3 is TGTGCCAGCAGCGTAGAGGTTAGCCCAGAGACCCAGTACTTC. Amino acid sequence: CASSVEVSPETQYF.

The chain recombines TRBV28 with TRBJ1-6; 7 bases agree with TRBD1. The length of the CDR3 is 13 residues. V was clipped by 3 bases and J by 9 bases; unmatched bases: 2. Per the germline V gene, CDR1 is MDHEN and CDR2 is SYDVKM. The CDR3 spells CASSLTGSSPLHF. The CDR3 nucleotides are TGTGCCAGCAGTTTGACAGGGAGTTCACCCCTCCACTTT.

The rearrangement joins TRBV10-2 to TRBJ2-7; 10 nucleotides line up with TRBD1. CDR1 and CDR2 from the germline V gene are WSHSY and SAAADI. The V and J ends lost 3 bases and 5 bases, in that order; junction bases with no gene match: 10. The CDR3 is 16 residues long. The CDR3 DNA is TGCGCCAGCAGTGACGCGGGGGACAGGGGCTACCACGAGCAGTACTTC. The encoded protein is CASSDAGDRGYHEQYF.

This clone was observed a few times. The chain combines TRBV5-1 with TRBJ2-3; D perhaps matches TRBD1 (6 bases). This CDR3 has 15 amino acids. CDR1 is SGHRS, CDR2 YFSETQ, per germline. The V end was cut by 0 bases, the J end by 2 bases, with 10 bases between. CDR3 bases: TGCGCCAGCAGCTTGGAGGGACAACACACAGATACGCAGTATTTT. Translated: CASSLEGQHTDTQYF. The variable domain in full, completed from reference TRBV5-1 and TRBJ2-3, reads KAGVTQTPRYLIKTRGQQVTLSCSPISGHRSVSWYQQTPGQGLQFLFEYFSETQRNKGNFPGRFSGRQFSNSRSEMNVSTLELGDSALYLCASSLEGQHTDTQYFGPGTRLTVL.

J is TRBJ2-1 and V is TRBV11-2, with D tentatively TRBD2 (6 bases). This CDR3 is 16 amino acids long. The V and J ends lost 4 bases and 0 bases respectively, with 13 bases between them. Germline-derived CDR1 and CDR2 are SGHAT and FQNNGV. The CDR3 DNA sequence: TGTGCCAGCAGCTCCTGGGGGGTGAGCTCCTACAATGAGCAGTTCTTC. It is translated as CASSSWGVSSYNEQFF.

V and J are TRBV10-3 and TRBJ1-2, with D possibly matching TRBD1 (6 bases). This CDR3 contains 14 residues. Germline CDR1 ENHRY, CDR2 SYGVKD. V lost 4 bases and J lost 7, with 16 bases in between. The CDR3 DNA sequence: TGTGCCATCAGTGCCGCTTTACAGGGATTTGGCTACACCTTC. Encoded protein: CAISAALQGFGYTF.